The sequence of this T cell receptor beta chain was determined in a study of blood T cell repertoires in COVID-19. Overall study: Nucleic acid was either cDNA or gDNA, and it came from T cells, B-cell-depleted T cells, or PBMCs.

Sequenced by immunoSEQ multiplex PCR; TCRdb stores in-frame clones only, minus some. The sample has 200,000 to 300,000 clones, more than 75% seen once. Individuals aged roughly 18 to 100 years were recruited from about two dozen US areas. Participants' reported clinical history set cohort assignment. The material sequenced was PBMCs or T cells enriched from blood (not recorded which). The TCR sequence derives from a woman aged 18-35 years who had recovered from COVID-19.

DNA of the CDR3: TGTGCCACCATGGATAGGAGGATCCAGCATTTT. It is translated as CATMDRRIQHF. The chain couples TRBV28 to TRBJ1-5; no clear D. Between the trimmed V and J ends, which lost 10 bases and 12 bases, there was a span of 16 bases. Germline V CDR1 and CDR2: MDHEN, SYDVKM. The CDR3 consists of 11 residues.